These T cell receptor beta chains were read from a single sample in a study of T cell responses to AZD1222 COVID-19 vaccine. Only in-frame clones appear in the TCRdb table, and some are missing; sequencing was by immunoSEQ multiplex PCR. The repertoire holds 150,000 to 200,000 clones, with about 88% as singletons. The material sequenced was peripheral blood, taken on day 0 of AZD1222 vaccination. The receptors were gathered from an adult in good health. Each CDR3 is given with its conserved first and last residue. A D gene is named only where the DNA matches it firmly. The size of a clone is reported for some rows only, either as once, few or many, or as a class for expanded clones.

>TRBD2|TRBV27|TRBJ2-7|NA
CASSLSVAGRGEQYF
TGTGCCAGCAGTTTATCTGTAGCGGGTCGGGGCGAGCAGTACTTC
>NA|TRBV4-2|TRBJ1-3|few
CASSQYEGDRNTIYF
TGTGCCAGCAGCCAATACGAAGGGGATAGAAACACCATATATTTT
>NA|TRBV7-9|TRBJ2-2|NA
CASSAGVGGVGGRTGELFF
TGTGCCAGCAGCGCCGGGGTCGGGGGCGTGGGAGGCCGAACCGGGGAGCTGTTTTTT
>NA|TRBV28|TRBJ1-5|once
CASSSIGGQGNQPQHF
TGTGCCAGCAGTTCTATAGGGGGGCAGGGTAATCAGCCCCAGCATTTT
>TRBD2|TRBV6-5|TRBJ2-1|NA
CASGASGSSYNEQFF
TGTGCCAGCGGGGCTAGCGGGAGCTCCTACAATGAGCAGTTCTTC
>TRBD2|TRBV10-3|TRBJ2-2|NA
CAISDFRTSRTGELFF
TGTGCCATCAGTGATTTTAGGACTAGCCGCACCGGGGAGCTGTTTTTT
>TRBD2|TRBV7-2|TRBJ2-4|NA
CASSLELAPRRAKNIQYF
TGTGCCAGCAGCTTAGAACTAGCGCCGAGGCGGGCCAAAAACATTCAGTACTTC
>TRBD2|TRBV28|TRBJ2-6|NA
CASSSPLAAGANVLTF
TGTGCCAGCAGTTCGCCTCTAGCGGCTGGGGCCAACGTCCTGACTTTC
>NA|TRBV5-8|TRBJ1-5|NA
CASSLGGDQPQHF
TGTGCCAGCAGCTTGGGGGGGGATCAGCCCCAGCATTTT
>NA|TRBV30|TRBJ1-1|NA
CAWTNTMNTEAFF
TGTGCCTGGACGAATACGATGAACACTGAAGCTTTCTTT
>NA|TRBV5-1|TRBJ1-1|NA
CASSLAAANTEAFF
TGCGCCAGCAGCTTGGCGGCAGCGAACACTGAAGCTTTCTTT
>TRBD1|TRBV19|TRBJ1-5|NA
CASRIGQGAQPQHF
TGTGCCAGTAGGATAGGACAGGGGGCTCAGCCCCAGCATTTT
>TRBD2|TRBV5-1|TRBJ2-5|NA
CASSRTSRETQYF
TGCGCCAGCAGCCGGACTAGTCGAGAGACCCAGTACTTC
>NA|TRBV19|TRBJ1-1|NA
CASSIVTEAFF
TGTGCCAGTAGTATAGTGACAGAAGCTTTCTTT
>TRBD2|TRBV27|TRBJ2-2|NA
CASSLLGGRTGELFF
TGTGCCAGCAGTTTATTGGGCGGGAGAACCGGGGAGCTGTTTTTT
>NA|TRBV14|TRBJ2-7|NA
CASSQDSGRAEQYF
TGTGCCAGCAGCCAAGATTCGGGCCGCGCCGAGCAGTACTTC
>NA|TRBV28|TRBJ2-5|NA
CASSQPVGTQYF
TGTGCCAGCAGCCAGCCGGTGGGGACCCAGTACTTC
>NA|TRBV19|TRBJ1-5|once
CASSRAGSNQPQHF
TGTGCCAGTAGTCGGGCGGGTAGCAATCAGCCCCAGCATTTT
>NA|TRBV19|TRBJ1-5|NA
CASRSGPGGNQPQHF
TGTGCCAGTAGGTCGGGGCCTGGAGGCAATCAGCCCCAGCATTTT
>NA|TRBV12-3/TRBV12-4|TRBJ1-2|NA
CASSDRPYGYTF
TGTGCCAGCAGTGATAGACCCTATGGCTACACCTTC
>NA|TRBV21-1|TRBJ1-1|NA
CASSTDPGQGARTEAFF
TGTGCCAGCAGCACCGACCCGGGACAGGGGGCCCGCACTGAAGCTTTCTTT
>NA|TRBV14|TRBJ2-6|NA
CASSQLGFSGANVLTF
TGTGCCAGCAGCCAGTTGGGGTTCTCTGGGGCCAACGTCCTGACTTTC
>NA|TRBV3-1/TRBV3-2|TRBJ2-2|NA
CASSQVSGRNTGELFF
TGTGCCAGCAGCCAAGTGAGTGGGAGGAACACCGGGGAGCTGTTTTTT
>TRBD1|TRBV6-4|TRBJ1-2|NA
CASRPQQGNYGYTF
TGTGCCAGCAGACCCCAACAGGGGAACTATGGCTACACCTTC
>TRBD1|TRBV28|TRBJ1-5|NA
CASSSSGTGGYQPQHF
TGTGCCAGCAGTTCCTCCGGGACAGGGGGCTACCAGCCCCAGCATTTT
>NA|TRBV6-2/TRBV6-3|TRBJ2-2|NA
CASSYSQTTGELFF
TGTGCCAGCAGTTACAGCCAGACCACCGGGGAGCTGTTTTTT
>NA|TRBV30|TRBJ1-5|few
CAWSASGTQNQPQHF
TGTGCCTGGAGTGCGAGCGGGACACAAAATCAGCCCCAGCATTTT
>TRBD2|TRBV10-3|TRBJ2-7|NA
CAISEAGATYEQYF
TGTGCCATCAGTGAAGCGGGGGCGACCTACGAGCAGTACTTC
>NA|TRBV28|TRBJ2-7|few
CASRDVGEQYF
TGTGCCAGCAGAGATGTTGGGGAGCAGTACTTC
>NA|TRBV3-1/TRBV3-2|TRBJ1-6|NA
CASSSTTDSPLHF
TGTGCCAGCAGCAGTACAACGGATTCACCCCTCCACTTT
>NA|TRBV14|TRBJ1-1|NA
CASSQDRVTEAFF
TGTGCCAGCAGCCAAGATCGAGTGACAGAAGCTTTCTTT
>TRBD2|TRBV7-7|TRBJ2-7|NA
CASSLVGLAHSSYEQYF
TGTGCTAGCAGCTTAGTTGGACTAGCGCATAGCTCCTACGAGCAGTACTTC
>NA|TRBV20-1|TRBJ1-2|NA
CSALRGLSYTF
TGCAGTGCGCTCCGGGGGCTGAGCTACACCTTC
>TRBD2|TRBV28|TRBJ2-7|NA
CASSRGLATHYEQYF
TGTGCCAGCAGTCGGGGACTAGCGACACATTACGAGCAGTACTTC
>NA|TRBV19|TRBJ2-3|NA
CASSPFPADTQYF
TGTGCCAGTAGCCCTTTCCCCGCAGATACGCAGTATTTT